These 21 T cell receptor beta chains were all obtained from the same sample, sequenced in a study of T cell repertoires in cytomegalovirus infection. MiXCR, run by TCRdb on the reads, gives a single entry per CDR3 protein. The sample has 650,000 to 900,000 distinct CDR3 sequences, about 27% seen once; the top ten hold around 13%. For these receptors, no antigen is known. This sample comprised cultured CD8+ T cells from PBMCs, obtained from culture after CMV antigen stimulation. The receptors originated from a human donor in good health (CMV status not recorded). Some clones in this sample may be carry-over from other donors' samples.

This chain uses TRBV2 with TRBJ1-2, with D uncertain. Germline V gene data show CDR1 as SNHLY and CDR2 as FYNNEI. The CDR3 length is 11 residues. V lost 8 bases and J 3 bases, leaving 7 bases between the germline ends. CDR3 protein: CASPDYYGYTF. The CDR3 DNA follows: TGTGCCAGCCCGGATTACTATGGCTACACCTTC.

The rearrangement joins TRBV3-1 to TRBJ2-6, with D hard to call. The ends were cut back, 3 bases at V and 0 bases at J, with 9 bases in the middle. CDR1 is LGHDT and CDR2 is YNNKEL in the germline V gene (reference sequence). The CDR3 contains 16 residues. The CDR3 DNA reads TGTGCCAGCAGCCAGACTGGGAACTCTGGGGCCAACGTCCTGACTTTC. Its protein is CASSQTGNSGANVLTF. Supplemented by reference TRBV3-1 and TRBJ2-6, the full variable domain reads DTAVSQTPKYLVTQMGNDKSIKCEQNLGHDTMYWYKQDSKKFLKIMFSYNNKELIINETVPNRFSPKSPDKAHLNLHINSLELGDSAVYFCASSQTGNSGANVLTFGAGSRLTVL.

V gene TRBV7-8 combines with J gene TRBJ1-2; D uncertain. V lost 5 bases and J 6 bases, leaving 13 bases between the germline ends. The CDR3 is 13 amino acids. Per the germline V gene, CDR1 is SGHVS and CDR2 is FQNEAQ. The CDR3 DNA follows: TGTGCCAGCAGCCTTACGGGCACGAATGGCTACACCTTC. It translates to CASSLTGTNGYTF.

This clonotype was observed a handful of times. In DNA, the CDR3 is TGTGCCAGCAGTTACCTCGGGAGTAACACTGAAGCTTTCTTT. Amino acid sequence: CASSYLGSNTEAFF. V is TRBV6-5 and J is TRBJ1-1; D not resolved. Germline V CDR1 and CDR2: MNHEY, SVGAGI. Trimming left V 2 bases short and J 2 bases short, with 9 bases between. The CDR3 runs 14 residues.

The rearrangement links TRBV6-2 or TRBV6-3 to TRBJ2-7; a weak D match, TRBD1 (6 bases). Trimming removed 5 bases from V and 6 bases from J, with 20 bases in between. The V gene's germline CDR1 is MNHEY and CDR2 SVGEGT. The CDR3 length is 15 residues. The CDR3 region is CASSLTGLSRGEQYV. DNA of the CDR3: TGTGCCAGCAGTCTGACAGGATTAAGTCGCGGCGAGCAGTACGTC.

This clonotype was counted only a few times. The rearrangement links TRBV6-6 to TRBJ1-1; D remains unclear. The CDR3 extends over 9 amino acids. Looked up from germline, CDR1 is MNHNY and CDR2 is SVGAGI (reference sequence). Trimming left V 6 bases short and J 10 bases short, with 6 bases between. CDR3 residues: CASSHPAFF. DNA for the CDR3: TGTGCCAGCAGCCACCCAGCTTTCTTT.

The genes are TRBV19 and TRBJ1-1; a possible D gene is TRBD1 (5 bases). Trimming removed 6 bases from V and 3 bases from J, with 17 bases in between. Germline V gives CDR1 LNHDA, CDR2 SQIVND (reference sequence). The CDR3 is made up of 15 amino acids. As DNA, the CDR3 is TGTGCCAGTAGGCCAGGGAACCTACCTTACACTGAAGCTTTCTTT. This encodes CASRPGNLPYTEAFF.

The gene calls are TRBV24-1 and TRBJ1-2; no clear D. This CDR3 is 13 amino acids long. Germline CDR1 and CDR2: KGHDR and SFDVKD. V dropped 7 bases and J dropped 4 bases, with 12 bases sitting between them. This CDR3 is CATSALYGYGYTF. CDR3 coding DNA: TGTGCCACCAGCGCCCTGTACGGCTATGGCTACACCTTC.

This clonotype was observed at least ten times. The chain has TRBV7-2 and TRBJ2-1, with a weak D call TRBD2 (6 bases). CDR1 and CDR2 from the germline V gene are SGHTA and FQGNSA. V lost 6 bases and J 7 bases, leaving 13 bases between the germline ends. This CDR3 has 13 residues. CDR3 nucleotide sequence: TGTGCCAGCAGTCGGGGGTTGGGGAATGAGCAGTTCTTC. It encodes CASSRGLGNEQFF.

This clonotype was recorded a few times. The rearrangement links TRBV6-5 to TRBJ1-5; D remains ambiguous. CDR1 MNHEY and CDR2 SVGAGI come from the germline V gene. V was clipped by 10 bases and J by 4 bases, with 11 bases between them. This CDR3 spans 12 amino acids. The CDR3 protein is CATRRPNQPQHF. DNA of the CDR3: TGTGCCACAAGACGGCCGAATCAGCCCCAGCATTTT.

This clonotype showed up just a few times. J is TRBJ2-7 and V is TRBV6-1; 9 bases agree with TRBD1. Trimming took 6 bases from V and 2 from J; bases not matched to a gene: 8. Germline V gene sequence: CDR1 MNHNS, CDR2 SASEGT. This CDR3 is 15 amino acids long. CDR3 sequence (DNA): TGTGCCAGCAGCCGGGGACAGGGAGCAGCCTACGAGCAGTACGTC. Its protein is CASSRGQGAAYEQYV.

In this sample, this clonotype turned up a few times. The genes are TRBV9 and TRBJ2-7; D gene uncertain. From germline, CDR1 is SGDLS and CDR2 YYNGEE. The V gene lost 3 bases and the J gene lost 1 base, with 5 bases spanning the gap. The CDR3 length is 12 residues. The CDR3 loop reads CASSAGSYEQYF. The CDR3 nucleotides read TGTGCCAGCAGCGCCGGTTCCTACGAGCAGTACTTC.

The chain has TRBV6-2 or TRBV6-3 and TRBJ1-3; 7 nucleotides line up with TRBD1. Trimming cost V 8 bases and J 0 bases; bases outside gene matches: 4. Per the germline V gene, CDR1 is MNHEY and CDR2 is SVGEGT. The CDR3 contains 14 residues. The CDR3 DNA is TGTGCCAGCGGACAGGCCAACTCTGGAAACACCATATATTTT. Translated: CASGQANSGNTIYF.

This clonotype showed up just a few times. The chain joins TRBV19 to TRBJ1-1, with no clear D. Per germline, CDR1 LNHDA and CDR2 SQIVND (reference sequence). With 7 bases removed from V and 4 bases from J, the gap between germline ends came to 13 bases. The CDR3 sequence is 13 residues long. The CDR3 DNA sequence: TGTGCCAGTACCCCGGCGGAGAGCACTGAAGCTTTCTTT. This translates into CASTPAESTEAFF.

The chain has TRBV5-4 and TRBJ2-5; D not certain. The CDR3 covers 15 residues. The germline V and J ends were trimmed by 1 base and 1 base, with 11 bases remaining between them. The germline V gene has CDR1 SGHNT and CDR2 YYREEE (reference sequence). The CDR3 reads CASSLRYRSQETQYF. In DNA form, the CDR3 reads TGTGCCAGCAGCTTGCGGTATCGGAGCCAAGAGACCCAGTACTTC.

This rearrangement joins TRBV6-5 to TRBJ2-1; no definite D call. Germline assignment: CDR1 MNHEY and CDR2 SVGAGI. The CDR3 is 13 amino acids. Trimming left V 5 bases short and J 3 bases short, with 8 bases between. DNA for the CDR3: TGTGCCAGCAGTGTGACAAACTACAATGAGCAGTTCTTC. Translation gives CASSVTNYNEQFF.

The chain carries TRBV19 and TRBJ2-2; no reliable D call. Germline-derived CDR1 and CDR2 are LNHDA and SQIVND (reference sequence). The V end was cut by 1 base, the J end by 11 bases, with 8 bases between. This CDR3 is 12 amino acids long. In nucleotides, the CDR3 is TGTGCCAGTAGTATAGGTCAGACAGAGCTGTTTTTT. It codes for CASSIGQTELFF.

This clonotype was observed many times. The rearrangement links TRBV7-2 to TRBJ1-1, with a tentative D call TRBD1 (6 bases). Germline CDR1 reads SGHTA; CDR2 reads FQGNSA. CDR3 length equals 15 residues. Deletions cut 1 base from V and 5 bases from J, with 14 bases between. DNA of the CDR3: TGTGCCAGCAGCTTAGGCATCGGGGGGCAAACTGAAGCTTTCTTT. It specifies CASSLGIGGQTEAFF.

This clonotype was seen more than once but under ten times. The genes are TRBV7-8 and TRBJ2-6; 9 positions match TRBD1. The CDR3 length is 17 residues. V was pared by 5 bases and J by 2 bases, with 7 bases of the junction left unmatched. Germline lookup yields CDR1 SGHVS and CDR2 FQNEAQ. Here the CDR3 reads CASSPGQGGPGANVLTF. DNA of the CDR3: TGTGCCAGCAGCCCGGGACAGGGAGGGCCTGGGGCCAACGTCCTGACTTTC.

This clonotype was seen a few times. V gene TRBV7-9 combines with J gene TRBJ2-2; a possible D gene is TRBD2 (5 bases). Germline V gene data show CDR1 as SEHNR and CDR2 as FQNEAQ (reference sequence). This CDR3 is built from 16 residues. V lost 3 bases and J lost 0, with 11 bases in between. The CDR3 sequence: CASSFLEDSNTGELFF. DNA for the CDR3: TGTGCCAGCAGCTTTCTCGAGGACTCGAACACCGGGGAGCTGTTTTTT.

J is TRBJ1-3 and V is TRBV12-3 or TRBV12-4; a possible D gene is TRBD1 (6 bases). The CDR3 spans 19 residues. Trimming pared 4 bases from V and 0 bases from J, leaving 22 bases between. Here the CDR3 DNA reads TGTGCCAGCAGTTGGGGGGGCATGATCGGGGGCGACTCTGGAAACACCATATATTTT. This gives the protein CASSWGGMIGGDSGNTIYF.